The next 29 T cell receptor beta chains were all read from a single sample in a study of T cells in Graves' hyperthyroidism and ophthalmopathy. Amplified TCR beta CDR3 regions came from RNA transcripts. The TCR CDR3 was amplified in a first-round RT-PCR using the HTBI primer set. TCRdb reprocessed the multiplex PCR reads with MiXCR, giving one entry per CDR3 protein. This repertoire shows hundreds of thousands of distinct CDR3 sequences, about 14% found once; its top ten account for under 15%. Sequenced sample: blood. Every receptor here comes from a woman aged 45-65 years with Graves' ophthalmopathy.

This clonotype showed up many times. This chain links TRBV12-3 or TRBV12-4 with TRBJ1-1, with a tentative D call TRBD1 (5 bases). The V end lost 3 bases, the J end lost 8 bases, and 13 bases lay between the germline ends. The CDR3 extends over 13 amino acids. DNA for the CDR3: TGTGCCAGCAGTTTTGGGACCCTAAAAGAAGCTTTCTTT. This encodes CASSFGTLKEAFF.

V is TRBV3-1 and J is TRBJ2-1; 8 positions agree with TRBD2. The V and J ends lost 1 base and 4 bases, in that order; junction bases with no gene match: 12. The CDR3 has 18 amino acids. CDR1 is LGHDT, CDR2 YNNKEL, per germline (reference sequence). Here the CDR3 DNA reads TGTGCCAGCAGCCAAGTTGGGGCAGCGGGAGCGCGATACAATGAGCAGTTCTTC. Amino acids: CASSQVGAAGARYNEQFF.

A note on this clonotype: A much larger clone differs from this one at a single base, so this may be a read error. In this CDR3 the conserved last residue, phenylalanine or tryptophan, is missing, so a read error is likely. This chain uses TRBV6-2 or TRBV6-3 with TRBJ1-1; unclear D gene. V was shortened by 2 bases and J by 5 bases, with 12 bases between the two germline ends. CDR1 and CDR2 from the germline V gene are MNHEY and SVGEGT. There are 14 residues in the CDR3. This CDR3 is CASSYGPEGTEAFL. For the CDR3, the DNA is TGTGCCAGCAGTTACGGGCCAGAAGGAACTGAAGCTTTCCTT.

The V gene is TRBV6-6, the J gene TRBJ2-5; D ambiguous. CDR3 length equals 16 residues. The germline V and J ends were trimmed by 2 bases and 5 bases, with 18 bases remaining between them. The germline V gene has CDR1 MNHNY and CDR2 SVGAGI (reference sequence). The CDR3 coding sequence is TGTGCCAGCAGTTACGTGACTTCCCGGGTTGGGGAGACCCAGTACTTC. It codes for CASSYVTSRVGETQYF.

This clonotype was seen a handful of times. The DNA of the CDR3 is TGTGCCAGCAGTTTATACCGGGCTAGCGGGAGATTGGGGGAGCTGTTTTTT. Protein sequence: CASSLYRASGRLGELFF. The chain joins TRBV27 to TRBJ2-2, with 10 bases identical to TRBD2. CDR1 is MNHEY, CDR2 SMNVEV, per germline (reference sequence). The CDR3 consists of 17 residues. After removal of 1 base from V and 8 bases from J, the junction contained 10 bases not matched to a gene.

The sample holds many counts of this clonotype. The chain has TRBV12-3 or TRBV12-4 and TRBJ1-5; 7 bases are shared with TRBD1. The CDR3 loop spans 14 amino acids. The V and J ends lost 6 bases and 3 bases, in that order; junction bases with no gene match: 5. The CDR3 spells CASRKGQNNQPQHF. In nucleotides, the CDR3 is TGTGCCAGCAGGAAGGGACAGAACAATCAGCCCCAGCATTTT.

This chain uses TRBV24-1 with TRBJ2-1; D perhaps matches TRBD2 (6 bases). Between the trimmed V and J ends, which lost 3 bases and 9 bases, there was a span of 20 bases. The CDR3 is made up of 16 amino acids. Per the germline V gene, CDR1 is KGHDR and CDR2 is SFDVKD. The CDR3 spells CATSDQRRGEPGEQFF. The CDR3 DNA is TGTGCCACCAGTGATCAGAGGAGGGGCGAACCGGGTGAGCAGTTCTTC.

There are many counts of this clonotype. The chain joins TRBV28 to TRBJ2-5; possible D gene TRBD2, 6 bases. Germline V gene data show CDR1 as MDHEN and CDR2 as SYDVKM. V lost 4 bases to trimming and J lost 0 bases, with 9 bases between them. This CDR3 spans 14 amino acids. The DNA of the CDR3 is TGTGCCAGCAGTTCACTAGCCAACCAAGAGACCCAGTACTTC. Translating it yields CASSSLANQETQYF.

The chain couples TRBV20-1 to TRBJ1-5, with TRBD1 as a possible D gene (6 bases). The CDR3 loop spans 19 amino acids. The germline gives CDR1 DFQATT, CDR2 SNEGSKA (reference sequence). The CDR3 DNA is TGCAGCGTTTACCACGACGCACAGGGACCCTCTACCGGCAATCAGCCCCAGCATTTT. It is translated as CSVYHDAQGPSTGNQPQHF.

This clonotype was counted between two and nine times. CDR3 DNA: TGCAGTGCTAGAGATCTCCCGGATGGCTACACCTTC. Amino acid sequence: CSARDLPDGYTF. The V gene is TRBV20-1, the J gene TRBJ1-2; no firm D call. This CDR3 comprises 12 residues. The V end was cut by 0 bases, the J end by 6 bases, with 8 bases between. Germline lookup yields CDR1 DFQATT and CDR2 SNEGSKA (reference sequence).

In its sample, this clonotype was seen a few times. The chain couples TRBV11-2 to TRBJ1-5; D not certain. Germline-derived CDR1 and CDR2 are SGHAT and FQNNGV. The length of the CDR3 is 15 residues. V lost 0 bases, J lost 1 base, and 7 bases lay in between. The DNA for the CDR3 is TGTGCCAGCAGCTTAGAAGGGTTAAGCAATCAGCCCCAGCATTTT. Translating gives CASSLEGLSNQPQHF. Full variable domain (remainder filled in from reference TRBV11-2 and TRBJ1-5): EAGVAQSPRYKIIEKRQSVAFWCNPISGHATLYWYQQILGQGPKLLIQFQNNGVVDDSQLPKDRFSAERLKGVDSTLKIQPAKLEDSAVYLCASSLEGLSNQPQHFGDGTRLSIL.

V usage is TRBV25-1 and J usage is TRBJ2-7; weak D call: TRBD1 (6 bases). This CDR3 comprises 14 residues. CDR1 is MGHDK, CDR2 SYGVNS, per germline. The V gene lost 3 bases and the J gene lost 0 bases, with 9 bases spanning the gap. The CDR3 coding sequence is TGTGCCAGCAGTGACCGGGACATCTCCTACGAGCAGTACTTC. Translation gives CASSDRDISYEQYF.

In its sample, this clonotype was seen many times. The V and J genes are TRBV5-1 and TRBJ2-4, with 11 bases identical to TRBD2. In germline, CDR1 is SGHRS, CDR2 YFSETQ. CDR3 length: 21 amino acids. With V trimmed by 1 base and J by 0 bases, 15 bases remained unmatched. Written as DNA, the CDR3 is TGCGCCAGCAGCTTGCCTGATGTAGCGGGAGGGCCCCAGCTAGCCAAAAACATTCAGTACTTC. Translating gives CASSLPDVAGGPQLAKNIQYF.

The CDR3 sequence: CATSRDGGDYEQYF. The CDR3 bases are TGTGCCACCAGCAGAGATGGGGGAGACTACGAGCAGTACTTC. V usage is TRBV15 and J usage is TRBJ2-7, with D perhaps TRBD1 or TRBD2 (5 bases each). The CDR3 sequence is 14 residues long. Germline CDR1 LNHNV, CDR2 YYDKDF (reference sequence). V gave up 0 bases and J gave up 3 bases, with 9 bases separating them. The full variable domain, in which reference TRBV15 and TRBJ2-7 provide the parts outside the CDR3, is DAMVIQNPRYQVTQFGKPVTLSCSQTLNHNVMYWYQQKSSQAPKLLFHYYDKDFNNEADTPDNFQSRRPNTSFCFLDIRSPGLGDTAMYLCATSRDGGDYEQYFGPGTRLTVT.

This clonotype was observed a few times. The chain combines TRBV20-1 with TRBJ2-7; 7 bases agree with TRBD1. V lost 1 base to trimming and J lost 3 bases; unmatched junction nucleotides: 9. The V gene's germline CDR1 is DFQATT and CDR2 SNEGSKA (reference sequence). The CDR3 runs 15 residues. Here the CDR3 DNA reads TGCAGTGCTAGAGTTTTGGGACAGCCTAACTACGAGCAGTACTTC. This sequence encodes CSARVLGQPNYEQYF.

This clonotype was observed at least ten times. The chain is built from TRBV11-2 and TRBJ2-7, with TRBD1 matching 7 bases. V was pared by 4 bases and J by 3 bases, with 6 bases of the junction left unmatched. The CDR3 has 14 residues. Germline V CDR1 and CDR2: SGHAT, FQNNGV. CDR3 region: CASSSPRQGYEQYF. For the CDR3, the DNA is TGTGCCAGCAGCTCGCCCCGACAGGGCTACGAGCAGTACTTC.

This clonotype was seen many times. The chain employs TRBV6-1 and TRBJ1-5, with a possible D match to TRBD1 (6 bases). Between the trimmed V and J ends, which lost 6 bases and 0 bases, there was a span of 9 bases. The germline CDR1 and CDR2 sequences are MNHNS and SASEGT. The CDR3 totals 14 residues. CDR3 residues: CASSGQNSNQPQHF. DNA for the CDR3: TGTGCCAGCAGCGGACAGAATAGCAATCAGCCCCAGCATTTT.

The chain has TRBV7-9 and TRBJ2-7; a possible D gene is TRBD1 (6 bases). The V gene lost 5 bases and the J gene lost 6 bases, with 11 bases spanning the gap. The CDR3 runs to 12 residues. From germline, CDR1 is SEHNR and CDR2 FQNEAQ (reference sequence). Here the CDR3 DNA reads TGTGCCAGCAGCCCAGGGACATTCGAGCAGTACTTC. Translating gives CASSPGTFEQYF.

The rearrangement joins TRBV5-1 to TRBJ2-2, with D possibly matching TRBD2 (6 bases). There are 15 residues in the CDR3. In germline, CDR1 is SGHRS, CDR2 YFSETQ. V was shortened by 5 bases and J by 4 bases, with 15 bases between the two germline ends. The CDR3 spells CASRLGRGTTGELFF. CDR3 sequence (DNA): TGCGCCAGCAGACTGGGCCGGGGGACCACCGGGGAGCTGTTTTTT.

The chain couples TRBV19 to TRBJ1-1, with 7 bases identical to TRBD1. This CDR3 is built from 14 residues. Germline trimming cut 7 bases from V and 1 base from J; bases unmatched to any gene: 6. Germline lookup yields CDR1 LNHDA and CDR2 SQIVND (reference sequence). CDR3 sequence reads: CASTRNRGNTEAFF. CDR3 DNA: TGTGCCAGTACCAGAAACAGGGGGAACACTGAAGCTTTCTTT. The full variable domain, in which reference TRBV19 and TRBJ1-1 provide the parts outside the CDR3, is DGGITQSPKYLFRKEGQNVTLSCEQNLNHDAMYWYRQDPGQGLRLIYYSQIVNDFQKGDIAEGYSVSREKKESFPLTVTSAQKNPTAFYLCASTRNRGNTEAFFGQGTRLTVV.

This clonotype was picked up a small number of times. The CDR3 DNA reads as TGCAGTGCTACCGACCGCGGGGGGGCAGATACGCAGTATTTT. It specifies CSATDRGGADTQYF. V is TRBV20-1 and J is TRBJ2-3, with 9 bases matching TRBD2. V lost 4 bases to trimming and J lost 4 bases; unmatched junction nucleotides: 6. Germline V gene lookup returns CDR1 DFQATT and CDR2 SNEGSKA (reference sequence). CDR3 length equals 14 residues.

This clonotype showed up just a few times. The chain has TRBV19 and TRBJ2-1; D perhaps matches TRBD2 (5 bases). This CDR3 is 13 amino acids long. Deletions cut 5 bases from V and 1 base from J, with 6 bases between. Germline values: CDR1 LNHDA, CDR2 SQIVND (reference sequence). The CDR3 spells CASSGLSYNEQFF. The CDR3 bases are TGTGCCAGTAGTGGACTGTCCTACAATGAGCAGTTCTTC.

As concerns this clonotype: The junction shows a germline mismatch at one end, possibly a read error. This sequence joins TRBV20-1 and TRBJ2-7; tentatively, D is TRBD2 (6 bases). CDR3 size: 15 residues. Germline V gene sequence: CDR1 DFQATT, CDR2 SNEGSKA (reference sequence). This chain's CDR3 is CSAGDLGEDTYEQYF. The CDR3 region has the DNA TGCAGTGCTGGAGATCTGGGGGAGGATACCTACGAGCAGTACTTC.

The chain couples TRBV20-1 to TRBJ2-2; D might be TRBD1 (6 bases). The CDR3 consists of 14 residues. V lost 3 bases and J 7 bases, leaving 15 bases between the germline ends. Germline V gives CDR1 DFQATT, CDR2 SNEGSKA (reference sequence). The CDR3 sequence is CSARIPQGNGELFF. The CDR3 DNA follows: TGCAGTGCTAGGATTCCACAGGGAAACGGGGAGCTGTTTTTT.

This clonotype appeared a few times. V is TRBV10-3 and J is TRBJ2-7; 9 bases match TRBD1. The junction had 12 bases not matched to a gene; V was cut back by 0 bases and J by 3 bases. CDR3 length: 18 residues. CDR1 and CDR2 from the germline V gene are ENHRY and SYGVKD. CDR3 sequence reads: CAISESRTGESSGYEQYF. The DNA of the CDR3 is TGTGCCATCAGTGAGTCCCGGACAGGGGAGTCGTCGGGCTACGAGCAGTACTTC.

This clonotype was recorded at least ten times. This rearrangement joins TRBV7-2 to TRBJ2-2; a weak D match, TRBD2 (6 bases). V lost 0 bases, J lost 8 bases, and 13 bases lay in between. CDR1 and CDR2 from the germline V gene are SGHTA and FQGNSA. The CDR3 covers 15 residues. The CDR3 bases are TGTGCCAGCAGCTTAGCGGGAGGCATTAGGGGGGAGCTGTTTTTT. Amino acid sequence: CASSLAGGIRGELFF.

This clonotype was recorded once. V usage is TRBV4-2 and J usage is TRBJ2-2; D possibly corresponds to TRBD1 (6 bases). CDR1 is LGHNA and CDR2 is YNFKEQ in the germline V gene. The CDR3 length is 15 residues. The ends were cut back, 4 bases at V and 6 bases at J, with 15 bases in the middle. The CDR3 nucleotides are TGTGCCAGCAGCCCCCCTACAGGGTTACCCGGGGAGCTGTTTTTT. Translation gives CASSPPTGLPGELFF.

This clonotype was seen only once. The chain has TRBV5-6 and TRBJ1-2; 10 positions match TRBD1. Trimming cost V 5 bases and J 2 bases; bases outside gene matches: 9. CDR1 and CDR2 (germline): SGHDT, YYEEEE. There are 16 residues in the CDR3. The CDR3 DNA reads as TGTGCCAGCAGTGACAGGGGGCGGAATCCCAACTATGGCTACACCTTC. It specifies CASSDRGRNPNYGYTF.

This clonotype was seen at least ten times. V usage is TRBV20-1 and J usage is TRBJ1-2, with a possible D match to TRBD1 (5 bases). CDR3 length equals 12 residues. The V gene lost 2 bases and the J gene lost 7 bases, with 11 bases spanning the gap. The V gene's germline CDR1 is DFQATT and CDR2 SNEGSKA (reference sequence). CDR3 DNA: TGCAGTGCTAGATCCGGGACGGGTGGCTACACCTTC. Translating it yields CSARSGTGGYTF.